Listed below are T cell receptor beta chains from one sample, sequenced in a study of control samples from healthy donors and cancer patients. Profiled with immunoSEQ multiplex PCR; TCRdb holds only in-frame clones, not every one. The sample has 100,000 to 150,000 clones, approximately 92% seen once. Sequenced: PBMCs. The origin of the receptors is a man older than 75 with head and neck cancer. Both conserved end residues are trimmed from each CDR3. The order of the fields is V gene, J gene, CDR3 length, CDR3 protein.

TRBV6-5	TRBJ2-7	10	ASIRQPYEQY
TRBV7-6	TRBJ2-1	12	ASSPHPGPNEQF
TRBV7-9	TRBJ2-3	14	ASSPLVSWEVDTQY
TRBV15	TRBJ1-5	13	ATSRDLSEGQPQH
TRBV7-2	TRBJ2-7	14	ASSLYRTSLSYEQY
TRBV18	TRBJ2-1	11	ASSPGARDEQF
TRBV6-6	TRBJ1-1	12	ASRPGQSYTEAF
TRBV5-6	TRBJ1-2	15	ASSLPGAGQVPSGYT
TRBV5-1	TRBJ1-2	11	ASSLEGVHGYT
TRBV7-8	TRBJ1-1	12	ASILTELNTEAF
TRBV9	TRBJ2-5	17	ASSVGWSGAGKTQETQY
TRBV21-1	TRBJ2-5	14	ASSKIATGVGETQY
TRBV6-5	TRBJ1-5	13	ASRTTGTFNQPQH
TRBV6-5	TRBJ2-5	12	ASSPLGLQETQY
TRBV29-1	TRBJ1-1	9	SVGWGTEAF
TRBV2	TRBJ1-2	11	ASSGTGNYGYT
TRBV6-2/TRBV6-3	TRBJ1-1	14	ASSYSIPALNTEAF
TRBV11-2	TRBJ2-2	12	ASSLIAATGELF
TRBV7-2	TRBJ2-5	12	ASKGGRMEETQY
TRBV18	TRBJ1-1	16	ASSPPAGQGARSTEAF
TRBV30	TRBJ2-7	10	AWMTGVYEQY
TRBV15	TRBJ2-2	14	ATSRDEGLNTGELF
TRBV6-1	TRBJ1-5	11	ASSEGRVQPQH
TRBV5-6	TRBJ2-3	11	ASRRLVADTQY
TRBV2	TRBJ2-5	11	ASSPRDGETQY
TRBV6-5	TRBJ2-3	9	ASRRGDTQY
TRBV18	TRBJ2-7	11	ASSPGQNYEQY
TRBV2	TRBJ1-1	12	ASSEQGRNTEAF
TRBV4-1	TRBJ2-7	14	ASSQGRDSRTAEQY
TRBV29-1	TRBJ2-7	9	STRQGHEQY